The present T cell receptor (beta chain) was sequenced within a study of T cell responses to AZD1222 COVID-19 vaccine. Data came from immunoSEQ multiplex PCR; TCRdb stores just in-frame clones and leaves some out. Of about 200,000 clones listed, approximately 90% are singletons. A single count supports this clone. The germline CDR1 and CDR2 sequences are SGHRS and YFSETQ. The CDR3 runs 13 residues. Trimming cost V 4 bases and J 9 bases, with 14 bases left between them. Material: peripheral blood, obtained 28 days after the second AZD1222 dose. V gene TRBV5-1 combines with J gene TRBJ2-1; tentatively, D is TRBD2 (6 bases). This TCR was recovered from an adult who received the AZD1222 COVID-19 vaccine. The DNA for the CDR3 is TGCGCCAGCAGCCCCAGACTAGAGGGTGAGCAGTTCTTC. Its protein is CASSPRLEGEQFF.